Listed below are T cell receptor beta chains from one sample, sequenced in a study of response to subunit inactivated influenza vaccine. TCRdb re-called the RT-PCR reads with MiXCR, one entry per CDR3 protein. The data contain hundreds of thousands of distinct CDR3 sequences, around 25% of them singletons. Sequenced material: CD4+ T cells sorted from PBMCs, taken about 5 days after vaccination. These receptors originate from a man aged 50 or older who received an inactivated influenza vaccine. CDR3s include the opening cysteine and the closing phenylalanine or tryptophan. The D gene is left open where the match is weak. Expanded clones get a size class; other rows say once, few or many, or leave the size out.

V: TRBV18
size: .
D: .
J: TRBJ1-3
CDR3: CASSPQVVSGNTIYF
DNA: TGTGCCAGCTCACCCCAGGTGGTCTCTGGAAACACCATATATTTT

V: TRBV7-2
size: few
D: TRBD1
J: TRBJ1-5
CDR3: CASSQGQSHQPQHF
DNA: TGTGCCAGCAGCCAGGGACAGTCACATCAGCCCCAGCATTTT

V: TRBV20-1
size: .
D: TRBD1
J: TRBJ1-6
CDR3: CSATQGTGGSSPLHF
DNA: TGCAGTGCAACCCAGGGGACAGGGGGTAGTTCACCCCTCCACTTT

V: TRBV5-1
size: .
D: TRBD1
J: TRBJ1-1
CDR3: CASSLGDRANTEAFF
DNA: TGCGCCAGCAGCTTGGGGGACAGGGCGAACACTGAAGCTTTCTTT

V: TRBV12-3/TRBV12-4
size: few
D: .
J: TRBJ1-4
CDR3: CASSLRQRGEKLFF
DNA: TGTGCCAGCAGTTTAAGGCAGCGGGGGGAAAAACTGTTTTTT

V: TRBV5-1
size: .
D: .
J: TRBJ2-7
CDR3: CASSLDRGRVAYEQYF
DNA: TGCGCCAGCAGCTTGGATCGCGGCAGGGTAGCCTACGAGCAGTACTTC

V: TRBV24-1
size: .
D: .
J: TRBJ2-2
CDR3: CATSVGHNTGELFF
DNA: TGTGCCACCAGTGTTGGACACAACACCGGGGAGCTGTTTTTT

V: TRBV20-1
size: .
D: .
J: TRBJ2-7
CDR3: CSARTSHEQYF
DNA: TGCAGTGCTAGAACGAGCCACGAGCAGTACTTC

V: TRBV5-5
size: .
D: .
J: TRBJ2-3
CDR3: CASSLGAEVHTQYF
DNA: TGTGCCAGCAGCTTGGGGGCGGAGGTCCATACGCAGTATTTT

V: TRBV5-1
size: few
D: .
J: TRBJ2-1
CDR3: CASSPMWGVDNEQFF
DNA: TGCGCCAGCAGTCCGATGTGGGGCGTCGACAATGAGCAGTTCTTC

V: TRBV7-7
size: .
D: .
J: TRBJ2-5
CDR3: CASSRGPGGETQYF
DNA: TGTGCCAGCAGCCGAGGGCCTGGCGGAGAGACCCAGTACTTC

V: TRBV20-1
size: .
D: TRBD2
J: TRBJ2-1
CDR3: CSATSGSLSYNEQFF
DNA: TGCAGTGCTACTAGCGGGAGCTTATCCTACAATGAGCAGTTCTTC

V: TRBV3-1
size: .
D: .
J: TRBJ2-5
CDR3: CASSQASHPVETQYF
DNA: TGTGCCAGCAGCCAAGCCTCACACCCCGTGGAGACCCAGTACTTC

V: TRBV28
size: few
D: .
J: TRBJ1-2
CDR3: CASSLPMGHVYGYTF
DNA: TGTGCCAGCAGTTTACCGATGGGACACGTCTATGGCTACACCTTC

V: TRBV28
size: .
D: .
J: TRBJ2-1
CDR3: CASSPQGASGYNEQFF
DNA: TGTGCCAGCAGTCCACAGGGAGCCTCGGGGTACAATGAGCAGTTCTTC

V: TRBV7-9
size: few
D: .
J: TRBJ2-1
CDR3: CASSLEGRAYNEQFF
DNA: TGTGCCAGCAGCTTAGAGGGACGAGCCTACAATGAGCAGTTCTTC

V: TRBV5-6
size: few
D: .
J: TRBJ2-7
CDR3: CASSLHRDGEQYF
DNA: TGTGCCAGCAGCTTGCACAGGGACGGCGAGCAGTACTTC

V: TRBV20-1
size: many
D: .
J: TRBJ2-1
CDR3: CSARDFGVSSYNEQFF
DNA: TGCAGTGCTAGAGATTTCGGCGTGAGCTCCTACAATGAGCAGTTCTTC

V: TRBV4-3
size: few
D: .
J: TRBJ2-3
CDR3: CASSLPGPTRTDTQYF
DNA: TGCGCCAGCAGCTTGCCGGGACCTACAAGAACAGATACGCAGTATTTT

V: TRBV12-3/TRBV12-4
size: .
D: TRBD1
J: TRBJ1-6
CDR3: CASSQDRAEGPLHF
DNA: TGTGCCAGCAGCCAGGACAGGGCCGAAGGTCCCCTCCACTTT

V: TRBV4-2
size: .
D: TRBD2
J: TRBJ2-1
CDR3: CASSLLKLAGSDNEQFF
DNA: TGTGCCAGCAGCCTTCTTAAACTAGCGGGGAGTGACAATGAGCAGTTCTTC

V: TRBV5-1
size: .
D: TRBD2
J: TRBJ2-1
CDR3: CASSPTGLEQFF
DNA: TGCGCCAGCAGCCCCACGGGACTAGAGCAGTTCTTC

V: TRBV28
size: .
D: .
J: TRBJ2-5
CDR3: CASRGGGFQETQYF
DNA: TGTGCCAGCAGGGGCGGGGGCTTCCAAGAGACCCAGTACTTC

V: TRBV20-1
size: few
D: TRBD1
J: TRBJ1-1
CDR3: CSASGTGYVTEAFF
DNA: TGCAGTGCTAGTGGGACAGGATATGTGACTGAAGCTTTCTTT

V: TRBV29-1
size: .
D: .
J: TRBJ2-3
CDR3: CSVAPGTARTDTQYF
DNA: TGCAGCGTTGCCCCCGGTACAGCGCGCACAGATACGCAGTATTTT

V: TRBV28
size: few
D: TRBD1
J: TRBJ2-5
CDR3: CASSTTLRNRGPETQYF
DNA: TGTGCCAGCAGTACGACCCTCAGAAACAGGGGTCCAGAGACCCAGTACTTC

V: TRBV7-2
size: .
D: TRBD2
J: TRBJ2-3
CDR3: CASSLSLISGRSDTQYF
DNA: TGTGCCAGCAGCTTGAGCCTAATTAGCGGGAGATCAGATACGCAGTATTTT

V: TRBV7-8
size: .
D: TRBD1
J: TRBJ1-2
CDR3: CASSLAFGQGNGYTF
DNA: TGTGCCAGCAGCTTAGCTTTTGGACAGGGGAATGGCTACACCTTC

V: TRBV20-1
size: .
D: TRBD1
J: TRBJ1-6
CDR3: CSASYPGRGYSPLHF
DNA: TGCAGTGCTAGTTATCCGGGCAGGGGGTATTCACCCCTCCACTTT

V: TRBV7-2
size: few
D: TRBD2
J: TRBJ2-1
CDR3: CASSLASGRVDEQFF
DNA: TGTGCCAGCAGCTTAGCCAGCGGGAGAGTAGATGAGCAGTTCTTC

V: TRBV12-3/TRBV12-4
size: .
D: .
J: TRBJ1-2
CDR3: CASSLVATGYTF
DNA: TGTGCCAGCAGTTTGGTTGCCACTGGCTACACCTTC

V: TRBV12-3/TRBV12-4
size: many
D: .
J: TRBJ2-7
CDR3: CASSLSGPYEQYF
DNA: TGTGCCAGCAGTTTATCAGGCCCCTACGAGCAGTACTTC

V: TRBV7-8
size: few
D: TRBD2
J: TRBJ2-3
CDR3: CASSLGTSGGPDTQYF
DNA: TGTGCCAGCAGCTTAGGGACTAGCGGGGGCCCAGATACGCAGTATTTT

V: TRBV6-5
size: .
D: TRBD1
J: TRBJ2-7
CDR3: CASSYSRDRGLEQYF
DNA: TGTGCCAGCAGTTACTCCCGGGACAGGGGGCTTGAGCAGTACTTC

V: TRBV10-2
size: few
D: .
J: TRBJ2-7
CDR3: CASSAGLTNYEQYF
DNA: TGCGCCAGCAGCGCGGGACTTACCAACTACGAGCAGTACTTC

V: TRBV20-1
size: few
D: TRBD2
J: TRBJ2-1
CDR3: CSAKSSSGVSNEQFF
DNA: TGCAGTGCTAAGTCCTCTAGCGGGGTGTCAAATGAGCAGTTCTTC

V: TRBV6-1
size: .
D: .
J: TRBJ2-1
CDR3: CASTLDWNNEQFF
DNA: TGTGCCAGCACTCTTGACTGGAACAATGAGCAGTTCTTC

V: TRBV20-1
size: few
D: .
J: TRBJ2-5
CDR3: CSANRGRGGTQYF
DNA: TGCAGTGCCAATCGTGGCAGGGGTGGGACCCAGTACTTC

V: TRBV3-1
size: .
D: .
J: TRBJ1-5
CDR3: CASSQGRQPQHF
DNA: TGTGCCAGCAGCCAAGGGCGTCAGCCCCAGCATTTT

V: TRBV7-9
size: few
D: .
J: TRBJ2-3
CDR3: CASSDFTQYF
DNA: TGTGCCAGCTCGGATTTTACGCAGTATTTT

V: TRBV10-3
size: .
D: TRBD2
J: TRBJ2-3
CDR3: CAIRPSGGNTDTQYF
DNA: TGTGCCATTCGGCCGAGCGGGGGGAACACAGATACGCAGTATTTT

V: TRBV12-3/TRBV12-4
size: few
D: .
J: TRBJ1-6
CDR3: CASSFGGWNSPLHF
DNA: TGTGCCAGCAGTTTCGGGGGGTGGAATTCACCCCTCCACTTT

V: TRBV9
size: .
D: .
J: TRBJ2-1
CDR3: CASSETLRANGAGEQFF
DNA: TGTGCCAGCAGCGAGACCCTGAGGGCCAATGGGGCAGGTGAGCAGTTCTTC

V: TRBV5-6
size: many
D: TRBD1
J: TRBJ1-6
CDR3: CASSLGDRSSPLHF
DNA: TGTGCCAGCAGCTTGGGGGACAGGAGTTCACCCCTCCACTTT

V: TRBV12-3/TRBV12-4
size: many
D: .
J: TRBJ1-6
CDR3: CASSLNLRGPLHF
DNA: TGTGCCAGCAGTTTGAACCTACGTGGACCCCTCCACTTT

V: TRBV7-6
size: few
D: TRBD2
J: TRBJ2-1
CDR3: CASSLAALAGDNEQFF
DNA: TGTGCCAGCAGCTTAGCAGCACTAGCGGGAGACAATGAGCAGTTCTTC

V: TRBV10-3
size: few
D: TRBD2
J: TRBJ2-1
CDR3: CAITAAGGRYNEQFF
DNA: TGTGCCATCACCGCAGCGGGGGGGCGGTACAATGAGCAGTTCTTC

V: TRBV20-1
size: .
D: .
J: TRBJ2-1
CDR3: CSAAPPSYNEQFF
DNA: TGCAGTGCTGCCCCCCCCTCCTACAATGAGCAGTTCTTC

V: TRBV24-1
size: few
D: .
J: TRBJ1-1
CDR3: CATSDGGTEAFF
DNA: TGTGCCACCAGTGATGGGGGTACTGAAGCTTTCTTT

V: TRBV4-1
size: .
D: TRBD1
J: TRBJ1-2
CDR3: CASSHGDRGHYGYTF
DNA: TGCGCCAGCAGCCATGGGGACAGGGGGCACTATGGCTACACCTTC